The 9 T cell receptor beta chains below all came from one sample that was sequenced in a study of blood T cell repertoires in COVID-19 (dated by TCRdb to between 2020 and 2021). The library was prepared using the immunoSEQ multiplex PCR assay. TCRdb took this table from immuneACCESS and kept in-frame rearrangements with V and J called. Such tables lack part of the clones; where checked against another copy, unresolved V genes explain under half of the gap, and the rest is unexplained. This sample is represented by 150,000 or so clones; 85% to 90% of them were singletons. The ten largest clones represent about an eighth of the sample. Sequenced: peripheral blood. These receptors were taken from a young man with COVID-19, enrolled during active disease.

CDR3 amino acids: CASSELGAAGNTIYF. The DNA for the CDR3 is TGTGCCAGCAGTGAATTGGGGGCAGCTGGAAACACCATATATTTT. The chain links TRBV25-1 to TRBJ1-3; a weak D match, TRBD1 (6 bases). The CDR3 runs to 15 residues. Germline CDR1 MGHDK, CDR2 SYGVNS. V gave up 1 base and J gave up 2 bases, with 9 bases separating them.

The V gene is TRBV9, the J gene TRBJ2-4; D is ambiguous. V dropped 3 bases and J dropped 0 bases, with 7 bases sitting between them. The CDR3 sequence is 14 residues long. The germline gives CDR1 SGDLS, CDR2 YYNGEE. The CDR3 here is CASSDGLAKNIQYF. The CDR3 coding sequence is TGTGCCAGCAGCGACGGGTTAGCCAAAAACATTCAGTACTTC.

V and J are TRBV7-6 and TRBJ2-2; D may be TRBD1 (6 bases). The CDR3 has 15 residues. CDR1 and CDR2 from the germline V gene are SGHVS and FNYEAQ. The ends were cut back, 5 bases at V and 0 bases at J, with 10 bases in the middle. CDR3 sequence: CASSPRDTNTGELFF. The DNA of the CDR3 is TGTGCCAGCAGCCCACGGGACACGAACACCGGGGAGCTGTTTTTT.

This CDR3 is CASTYQGRINEQFF. Written as DNA, the CDR3 is TGTGCCAGCACCTATCAGGGCCGGATCAATGAGCAGTTCTTC. The V call is TRBV27, the J call TRBJ2-1; perhaps TRBD1 as D (5 bases). With 7 bases removed from V and 6 bases from J, the gap between germline ends came to 16 bases. This CDR3 contains 14 residues. Germline values: CDR1 MNHEY, CDR2 SMNVEV (reference sequence).

The V call is TRBV28, the J call TRBJ2-7, with 7 bases aligning to TRBD1. The CDR3 length is 13 residues. Germline lookup yields CDR1 MDHEN and CDR2 SYDVKM. Trimming removed 5 bases from V and 6 bases from J; junction bases left unmatched: 7. This CDR3 reads CASSEYTGAEQYF. The CDR3 DNA is TGTGCCAGCAGTGAATACACAGGGGCCGAGCAGTACTTC.

The chain uses TRBV30 and TRBJ2-1; 12 bases align to TRBD2. The germline gives CDR1 GTSNPN, CDR2 SVGIG (reference sequence). This CDR3 is 16 amino acids long. V shed 3 bases, J shed 2 bases, and the junction held 5 bases outside the gene matches. The CDR3 reads CAWRIRTSGAYNEQFF. CDR3 DNA sequence: TGTGCCTGGAGAATCAGGACTAGCGGGGCCTACAATGAGCAGTTCTTC.

V gene TRBV5-4 combines with J gene TRBJ2-7, with TRBD2 identical over 8 bases. The germline gives CDR1 SGHNT, CDR2 YYREEE (reference sequence). CDR3 length equals 15 residues. V gave up 4 bases and J gave up 0 bases; unmatched junction bases: 6. The DNA for the CDR3 is TGTGCCAGCAGCCCCGGGGGGGCCAGCTCCTACGAGCAGTACTTC. It specifies CASSPGGASSYEQYF.

The chain joins TRBV27 to TRBJ2-2; TRBD1 might be the D (5 bases). V was clipped by 0 bases and J by 7 bases, with 9 bases between them. The CDR3 is made up of 14 amino acids. Germline V CDR1 and CDR2: MNHEY, SMNVEV (reference sequence). This CDR3 is CASSLSQQGGELFF. The CDR3 DNA follows: TGTGCCAGCAGTTTATCCCAGCAGGGCGGGGAGCTGTTTTTT.

The CDR3, as DNA: TGTGCCAGCAGCTTGGTTTCGGGAGGTAGAGCCGGGGAGCTGTTTTTT. It yields the protein CASSLVSGGRAGELFF. The V call is TRBV5-4, the J call TRBJ2-2, with 7 bases identical to TRBD2. Per the germline V gene, CDR1 is SGHNT and CDR2 is YYREEE (reference sequence). This CDR3 spans 16 amino acids. J was trimmed by 6 bases and V by 0 bases; bases with no gene match: 8.